One and the same sample provided the 10 T cell receptor beta chains below, sequenced in a study of blood T cell repertoires in COVID-19. Produced via immunoSEQ multiplex PCR; TCRdb's table is partial and in-frame only. The table includes 150,000 to 200,000 clones, more than 70% detected once. Sequencing input: peripheral blood. The receptors were gathered from a person between 65 and 79 years old with COVID-19, enrolled during active disease.

The rearrangement uses TRBV7-2 and TRBJ2-1; D is unresolved. Germline assignment: CDR1 SGHTA and CDR2 FQGNSA. The V end lost 2 bases, the J end lost 12 bases, and 14 bases lay between the germline ends. CDR3 length: 13 amino acids. CDR3 residues: CASSLKAFSVQFF. The DNA for the CDR3 is TGTGCCAGCAGCTTAAAAGCGTTTTCCGTGCAGTTCTTC.

The V gene is TRBV7-2, the J gene TRBJ2-5, with TRBD2 matching over 8 bases. Unmatched junction bases numbered 10, after V lost 1 base and J lost 6 bases. The CDR3 consists of 16 residues. Germline assignment: CDR1 SGHTA and CDR2 FQGNSA. Here the CDR3 DNA reads TGTGCCAGCAGCTTAGAAGGGGCGGGAGGTGTGAAGACCCAGTACTTC. Translated: CASSLEGAGGVKTQYF.

The CDR3 bases are TGTGCCAGTAGTCCCCCCCGACAGGGCGCGGTTGGCAATCAGCCCCAGCATTTT. Translation: CASSPPRQGAVGNQPQHF. J is TRBJ1-5 and V is TRBV19; 7 positions agree with TRBD1. The CDR3 length is 18 residues. The V gene end was trimmed by 5 bases and the J gene end by 2 bases; junction bases not matched to a gene: 15. The germline CDR1 and CDR2 sequences are LNHDA and SQIVND (reference sequence). Variable domain in full (rest from reference TRBV19 and TRBJ1-5): DGGITQSPKYLFRKEGQNVTLSCEQNLNHDAMYWYRQDPGQGLRLIYYSQIVNDFQKGDIAEGYSVSREKKESFPLTVTSAQKNPTAFYLCASSPPRQGAVGNQPQHFGDGTRLSIL.

The chain uses TRBV9 and TRBJ2-1, with 7 bases identical to TRBD2. The CDR3 runs to 16 residues. The junction had 7 bases not matched to a gene; V was cut back by 4 bases and J by 0 bases. Germline V gene data show CDR1 as SGDLS and CDR2 as YYNGEE. CDR3 nucleotide sequence: TGTGCCAGCAGCCCCGAACTAGCGAGCTCCTACAATGAGCAGTTCTTC. Residues: CASSPELASSYNEQFF.

V is TRBV7-2 and J is TRBJ1-3; a weak D match, TRBD1 (5 bases). CDR3 length equals 17 residues. V gave up 0 bases and J gave up 0 bases, with 12 bases separating them. Germline assignment: CDR1 SGHTA and CDR2 FQGNSA. CDR3 protein: CASSLAGGRVSGNTIYF. DNA for the CDR3: TGTGCCAGCAGCTTAGCGGGGGGACGCGTCTCTGGAAACACCATATATTTT. Complete variable domain (other parts from reference TRBV7-2 and TRBJ1-3): GAGVSQSPSNKVTEKGKDVELRCDPISGHTALYWYRQSLGQGLEFLIYFQGNSAPDKSGLPSDRFSAERTGGSVSTLTIQRTQQEDSAVYLCASSLAGGRVSGNTIYFGEGSWLTVV.

The CDR3 spells CASSLVAANGYTF. The CDR3 nucleotides read TGTGCCAGCAGCTTGGTGGCGGCCAATGGCTACACCTTC. The chain couples TRBV5-6 to TRBJ1-2; D is ambiguous. Germline V gives CDR1 SGHDT, CDR2 YYEEEE. The CDR3 runs to 13 residues. V lost 0 bases to trimming and J lost 6 bases, with 9 bases between them. Complete variable domain (other parts from reference TRBV5-6 and TRBJ1-2): DAGVTQSPTHLIKTRGQQVTLRCSPKSGHDTVSWYQQALGQGPQFIFQYYEEEERQRGNFPDRFSGHQFPNYSSELNVNALLLGDSALYLCASSLVAANGYTFGSGTRLTVV.

The J gene is TRBJ2-1, the V gene TRBV5-4; 11 nucleotides line up with TRBD2. Germline CDR1 is SGHNT and CDR2 is YYREEE (reference sequence). With 4 bases clipped from V and 7 bases from J, the junction kept 10 bases outside the gene matches. CDR3 size: 16 residues. Here the CDR3 DNA reads TGTGCCAGCAGCCTAATGCGACTAGCGGGGTATAATGAGCAGTTCTTC. This sequence encodes CASSLMRLAGYNEQFF.

The chain has TRBV28 and TRBJ1-3; D is possibly TRBD1 (5 bases). V was trimmed by 2 bases and J by 3 bases, leaving 11 bases between them. Germline CDR1 is MDHEN and CDR2 is SYDVKM. The CDR3 is made up of 15 amino acids. CDR3 in amino acids: CASSLGGLSGNTIYF. The CDR3 nucleotides are TGTGCCAGCAGTTTAGGGGGACTTAGTGGAAACACCATATATTTT.

The chain employs TRBV27 and TRBJ2-1, with D possibly being TRBD2 (7 bases). The CDR3 contains 14 residues. V lost 3 bases to trimming and J lost 7 bases, with 13 bases between them. CDR1 and CDR2 (germline): MNHEY, SMNVEV (reference sequence). CDR3 in amino acids: CASSFRRGGNEQFF. Written as DNA, the CDR3 is TGTGCCAGCAGTTTCAGAAGGGGGGGTAATGAGCAGTTCTTC.

The CDR3 loop reads CASSPGLADEYTQYF. The DNA of the CDR3 is TGTGCCAGCAGCCCTGGACTAGCGGACGAATATACGCAGTATTTT. This sequence joins TRBV4-2 and TRBJ2-3; 10 bases agree with TRBD2. V trimming: 4 bases; J trimming: 7 bases; junction bases outside the gene matches: 8. Looked up from germline, CDR1 is LGHNA and CDR2 is YNFKEQ. The CDR3 consists of 15 residues.